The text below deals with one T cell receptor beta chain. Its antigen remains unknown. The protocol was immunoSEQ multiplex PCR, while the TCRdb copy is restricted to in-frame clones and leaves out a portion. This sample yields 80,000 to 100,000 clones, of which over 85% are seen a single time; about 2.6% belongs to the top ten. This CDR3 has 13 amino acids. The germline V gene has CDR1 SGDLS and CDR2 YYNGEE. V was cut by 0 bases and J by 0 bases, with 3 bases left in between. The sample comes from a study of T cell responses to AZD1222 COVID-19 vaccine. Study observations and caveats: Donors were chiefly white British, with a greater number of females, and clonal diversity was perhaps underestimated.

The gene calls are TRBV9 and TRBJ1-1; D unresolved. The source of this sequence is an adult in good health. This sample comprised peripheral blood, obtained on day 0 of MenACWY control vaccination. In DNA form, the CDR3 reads TGTGCCAGCAGCGTAGAGATGAACACTGAAGCTTTCTTT. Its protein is CASSVEMNTEAFF.